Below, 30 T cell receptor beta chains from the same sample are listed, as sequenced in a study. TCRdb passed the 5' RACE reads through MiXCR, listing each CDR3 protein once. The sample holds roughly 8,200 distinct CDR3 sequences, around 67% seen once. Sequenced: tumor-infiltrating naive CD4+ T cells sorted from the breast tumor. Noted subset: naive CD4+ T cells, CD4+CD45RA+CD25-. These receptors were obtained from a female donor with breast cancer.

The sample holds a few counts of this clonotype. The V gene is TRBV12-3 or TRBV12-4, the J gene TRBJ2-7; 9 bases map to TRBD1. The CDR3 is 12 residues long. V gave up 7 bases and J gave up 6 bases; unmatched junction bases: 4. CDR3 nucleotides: TGTGCCAGCACCAGGACAGGGGCCGAGCAGTACTTC. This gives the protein CASTRTGAEQYF.

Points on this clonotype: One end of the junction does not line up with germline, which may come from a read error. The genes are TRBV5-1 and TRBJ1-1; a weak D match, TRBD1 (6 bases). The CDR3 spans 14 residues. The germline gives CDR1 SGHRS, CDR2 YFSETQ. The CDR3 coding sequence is TGCGCCAACAGCGCCGGGACAACGAACACTGAAGCTTTCTTT. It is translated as CANSAGTTNTEAFF.

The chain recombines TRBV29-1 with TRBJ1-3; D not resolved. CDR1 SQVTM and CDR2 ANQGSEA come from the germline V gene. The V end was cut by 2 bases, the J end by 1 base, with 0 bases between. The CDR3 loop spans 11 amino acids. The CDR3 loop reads CSVESGNTIYF. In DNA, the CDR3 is TGCAGCGTTGAATCTGGAAACACCATATATTTT.

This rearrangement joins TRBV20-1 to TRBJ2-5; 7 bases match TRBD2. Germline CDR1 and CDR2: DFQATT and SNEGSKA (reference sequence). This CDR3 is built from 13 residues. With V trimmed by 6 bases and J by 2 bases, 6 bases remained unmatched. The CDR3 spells CSADPGGQETQYF. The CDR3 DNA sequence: TGCAGTGCCGACCCGGGGGGACAAGAGACCCAGTACTTC.

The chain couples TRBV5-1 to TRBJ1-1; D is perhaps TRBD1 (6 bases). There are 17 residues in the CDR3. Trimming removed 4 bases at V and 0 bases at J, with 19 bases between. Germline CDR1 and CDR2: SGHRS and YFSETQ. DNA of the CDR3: TGCGCCAGCAGCCAAAGTGGGGCCAAGGGGGTGAACACTGAAGCTTTCTTT. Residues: CASSQSGAKGVNTEAFF.

CDR3 in DNA: TGTGCCAGCAGCAAGAGCGCGGGTAGAATTGAGACCCAGTACTTC. Its translation is CASSKSAGRIETQYF. The gene calls are TRBV7-9 and TRBJ2-5, with a weak D call TRBD2 (5 bases). The V end lost 5 bases, the J end lost 5 bases, and 18 bases lay between the germline ends. This CDR3 contains 15 residues. Germline loops: CDR1 SEHNR, CDR2 FQNEAQ (reference sequence).

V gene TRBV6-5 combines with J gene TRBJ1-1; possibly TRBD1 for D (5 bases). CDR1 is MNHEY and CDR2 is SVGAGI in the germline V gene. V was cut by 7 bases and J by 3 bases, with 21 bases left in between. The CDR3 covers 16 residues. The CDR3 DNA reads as TGTGCCAGCACCGAAGGGGCAGCCGCGCGTGACACTGAAGCTTTCTTT. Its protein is CASTEGAAARDTEAFF.

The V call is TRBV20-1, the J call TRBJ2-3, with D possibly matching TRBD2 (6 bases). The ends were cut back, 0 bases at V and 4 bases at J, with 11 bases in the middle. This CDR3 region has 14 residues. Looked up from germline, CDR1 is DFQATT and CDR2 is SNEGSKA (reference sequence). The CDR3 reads CSARDSGVPDTQYF. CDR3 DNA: TGCAGTGCTAGAGATTCGGGAGTCCCAGATACGCAGTATTTT.

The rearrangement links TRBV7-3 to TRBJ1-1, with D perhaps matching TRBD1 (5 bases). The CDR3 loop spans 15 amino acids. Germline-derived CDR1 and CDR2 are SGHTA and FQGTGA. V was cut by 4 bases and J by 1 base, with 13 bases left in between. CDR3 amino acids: CASSSDPTGNTEAFF. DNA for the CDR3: TGTGCCAGCAGCTCCGACCCCACAGGGAACACTGAAGCTTTCTTT.

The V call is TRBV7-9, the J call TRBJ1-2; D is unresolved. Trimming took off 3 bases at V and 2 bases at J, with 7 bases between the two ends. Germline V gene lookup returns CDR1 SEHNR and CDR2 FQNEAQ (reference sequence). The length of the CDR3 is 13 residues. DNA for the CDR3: TGTGCCAGCAGCTTTGTCAGCAACTATGGCTACACCTTC. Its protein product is CASSFVSNYGYTF.

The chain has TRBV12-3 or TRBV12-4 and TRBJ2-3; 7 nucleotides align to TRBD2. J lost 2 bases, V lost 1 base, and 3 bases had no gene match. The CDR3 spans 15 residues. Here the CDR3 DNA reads TGTGCCAGCAGTTTAGGAGCGGGGAACACAGATACGCAGTATTTT. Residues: CASSLGAGNTDTQYF.

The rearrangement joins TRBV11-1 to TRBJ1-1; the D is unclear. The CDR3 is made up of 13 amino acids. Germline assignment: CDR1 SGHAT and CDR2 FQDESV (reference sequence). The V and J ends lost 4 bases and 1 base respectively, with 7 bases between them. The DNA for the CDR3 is TGTGCCAGCAGCTCGACCAGGAACACTGAAGCTTTCTTT. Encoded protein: CASSSTRNTEAFF.

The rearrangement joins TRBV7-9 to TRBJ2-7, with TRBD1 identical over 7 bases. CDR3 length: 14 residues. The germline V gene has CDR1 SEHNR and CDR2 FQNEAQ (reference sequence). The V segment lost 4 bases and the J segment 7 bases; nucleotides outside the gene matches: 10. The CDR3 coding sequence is TGTGCCAGCAGCTCCATCAGGGGGACATTAGAGCAGTACTTC. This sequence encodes CASSSIRGTLEQYF.

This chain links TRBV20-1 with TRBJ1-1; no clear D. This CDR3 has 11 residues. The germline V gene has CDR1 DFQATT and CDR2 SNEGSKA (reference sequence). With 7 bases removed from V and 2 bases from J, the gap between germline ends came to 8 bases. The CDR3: CSGRANTEAFF. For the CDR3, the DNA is TGCAGTGGGAGGGCCAACACTGAAGCTTTCTTT.

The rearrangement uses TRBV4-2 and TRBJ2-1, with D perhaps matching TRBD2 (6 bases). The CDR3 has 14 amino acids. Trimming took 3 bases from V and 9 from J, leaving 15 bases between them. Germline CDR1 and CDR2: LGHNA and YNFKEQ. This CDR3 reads CASSHPRAAGEQFF. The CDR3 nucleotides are TGTGCCAGCAGCCACCCTAGGGCAGCGGGTGAGCAGTTCTTC.

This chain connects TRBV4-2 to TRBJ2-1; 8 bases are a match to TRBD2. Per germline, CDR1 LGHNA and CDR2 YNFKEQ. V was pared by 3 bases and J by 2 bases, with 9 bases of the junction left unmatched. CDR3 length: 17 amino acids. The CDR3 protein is CASSHPSGGAAYNEQFF. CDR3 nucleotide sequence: TGTGCCAGCAGCCACCCCTCCGGGGGGGCGGCCTACAATGAGCAGTTCTTC.

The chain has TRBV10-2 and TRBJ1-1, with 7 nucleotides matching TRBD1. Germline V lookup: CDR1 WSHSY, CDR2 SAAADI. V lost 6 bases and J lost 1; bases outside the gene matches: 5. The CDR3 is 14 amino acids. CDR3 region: CASSDRATNTEAFF. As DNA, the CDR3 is TGCGCCAGCAGCGACAGGGCAACGAACACTGAAGCTTTCTTT.

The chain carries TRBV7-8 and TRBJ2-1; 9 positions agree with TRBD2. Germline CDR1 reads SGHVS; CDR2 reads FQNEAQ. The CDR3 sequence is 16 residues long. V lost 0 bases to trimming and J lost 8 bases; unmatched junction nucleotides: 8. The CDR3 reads CASSLAETTSGHEQFF. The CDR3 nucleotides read TGTGCCAGCAGCTTAGCGGAGACGACTAGCGGCCATGAGCAGTTCTTC.

As DNA, the CDR3 is TGCAGTGCTAGAGATCGGAGTAGCGGGGACCGGGATACGCAGTATTTT. Translated: CSARDRSSGDRDTQYF. The V call is TRBV20-1, the J call TRBJ2-3; 8 bases match TRBD2. Trimming removed 0 bases from V and 6 bases from J; junction bases left unmatched: 11. Germline-derived CDR1 and CDR2 are DFQATT and SNEGSKA (reference sequence). The CDR3 is made up of 16 amino acids.

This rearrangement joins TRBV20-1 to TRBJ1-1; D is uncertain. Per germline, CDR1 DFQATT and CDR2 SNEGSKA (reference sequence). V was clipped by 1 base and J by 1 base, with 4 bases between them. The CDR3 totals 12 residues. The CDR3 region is CSARVQNTEAFF. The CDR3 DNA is TGCAGTGCTAGAGTACAGAACACTGAAGCTTTCTTT.

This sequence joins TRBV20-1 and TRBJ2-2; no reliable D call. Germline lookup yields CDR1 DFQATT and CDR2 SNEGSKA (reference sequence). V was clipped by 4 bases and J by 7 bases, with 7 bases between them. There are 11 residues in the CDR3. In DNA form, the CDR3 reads TGCAGTGCTACTTTCGGCGGGGAGCTGTTTTTT. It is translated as CSATFGGELFF.

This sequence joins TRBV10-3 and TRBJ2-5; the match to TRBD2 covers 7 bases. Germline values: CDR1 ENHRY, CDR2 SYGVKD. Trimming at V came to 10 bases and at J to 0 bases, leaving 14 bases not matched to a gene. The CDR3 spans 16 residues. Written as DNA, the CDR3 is TGTGCCACCAGCCAAGAAGTCGGGAGGTACCAAGAGACCCAGTACTTC. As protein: CATSQEVGRYQETQYF.

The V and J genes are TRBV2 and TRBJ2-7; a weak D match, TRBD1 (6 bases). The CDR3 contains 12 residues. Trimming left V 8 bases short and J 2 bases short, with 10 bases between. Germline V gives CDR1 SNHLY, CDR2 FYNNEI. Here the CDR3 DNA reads TGTGCCAGCTCCAGGGACACCTACGAGCAGTACTTC. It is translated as CASSRDTYEQYF.

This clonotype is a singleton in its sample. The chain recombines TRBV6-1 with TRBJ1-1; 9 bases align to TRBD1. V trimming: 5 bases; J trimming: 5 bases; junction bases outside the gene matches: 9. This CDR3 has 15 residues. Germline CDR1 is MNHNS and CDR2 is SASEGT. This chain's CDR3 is CASSLYGTGNTEAFF. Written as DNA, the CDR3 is TGTGCCAGCAGTTTATACGGGACAGGGAATACTGAAGCTTTCTTT.

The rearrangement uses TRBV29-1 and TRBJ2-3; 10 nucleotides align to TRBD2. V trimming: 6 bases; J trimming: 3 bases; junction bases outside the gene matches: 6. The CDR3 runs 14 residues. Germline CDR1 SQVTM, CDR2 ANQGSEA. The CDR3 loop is CSVIAGGKTDTQYF. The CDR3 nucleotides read TGCAGCGTCATAGCGGGGGGAAAGACAGATACGCAGTATTTT.

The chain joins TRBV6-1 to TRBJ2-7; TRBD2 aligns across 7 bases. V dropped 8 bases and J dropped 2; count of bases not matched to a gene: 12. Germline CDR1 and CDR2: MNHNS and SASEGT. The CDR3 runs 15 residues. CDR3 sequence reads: CASGPPASGTYEQYF. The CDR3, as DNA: TGTGCCAGCGGCCCCCCGGCTAGCGGAACCTACGAGCAGTACTTC.

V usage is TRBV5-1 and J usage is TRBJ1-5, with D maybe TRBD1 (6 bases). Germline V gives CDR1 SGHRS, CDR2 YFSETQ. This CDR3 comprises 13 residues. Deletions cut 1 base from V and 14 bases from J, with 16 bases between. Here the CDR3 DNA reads TGCGCCAGCAGCTTGTCCGCGACAGGTCCGAAGCATTTT. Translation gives CASSLSATGPKHF.

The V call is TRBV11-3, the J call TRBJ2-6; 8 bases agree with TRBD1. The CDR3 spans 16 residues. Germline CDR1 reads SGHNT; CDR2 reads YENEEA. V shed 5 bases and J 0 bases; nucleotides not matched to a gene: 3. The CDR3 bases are TGTGCCAGCAGCCGGGACAGGCCCTCTGGGGCCAACGTCCTGACTTTC. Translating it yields CASSRDRPSGANVLTF.

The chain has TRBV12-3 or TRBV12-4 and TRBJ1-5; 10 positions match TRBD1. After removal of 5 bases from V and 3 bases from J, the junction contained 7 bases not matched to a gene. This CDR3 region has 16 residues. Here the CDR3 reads CASSTHDRGPNQPQHF. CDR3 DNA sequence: TGTGCCAGCAGTACACACGACAGGGGGCCCAATCAGCCCCAGCATTTT.

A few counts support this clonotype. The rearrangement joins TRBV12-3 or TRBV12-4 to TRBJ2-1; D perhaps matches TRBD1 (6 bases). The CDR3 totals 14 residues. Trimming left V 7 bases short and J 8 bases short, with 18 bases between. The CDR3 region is CASTRVQGSDEQFF. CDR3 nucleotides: TGTGCCAGCACCAGAGTTCAGGGGAGCGATGAGCAGTTCTTC.